The 26 T cell receptor beta chains in this list originate from one sample, sequenced in a study of technical replicates of blood from several donors. TCRdb's copy holds only in-frame clones and misses some; the assay was immunoSEQ multiplex PCR. Of about 59,000 clones listed, around 95% are singletons. Sequencing used PBMCs. The source is a human donor in good health. Some clones in this sample may be carry-over from other donors' samples.

This chain links TRBV12-5 with TRBJ2-4; 13 nucleotides agree with TRBD2. J gave up 1 base and V 3 bases, and 3 bases lay outside the gene matches. CDR3 length equals 17 residues. Germline-derived CDR1 and CDR2 are LGHNT and FRNRAP. Written as DNA, the CDR3 is TGTGCTAGTGGTTTACTAGCGGGGGGGCGGGCCAAAAACATTCAGTACTTC. It yields the protein CASGLLAGGRAKNIQYF. Full variable domain (missing parts from reference TRBV12-5 and TRBJ2-4): DARVTQTPRHKVTEMGQEVTMRCQPILGHNTVFWYRQTMMQGLELLAYFRNRAPLDDSGMPKDRFSAEMPDATLATLKIQPSEPRDSAVYFCASGLLAGGRAKNIQYFGAGTRLSVL.

The rearrangement joins TRBV7-2 to TRBJ2-5, with 10 bases aligning to TRBD1. This CDR3 has 14 amino acids. Germline CDR1 SGHTA, CDR2 FQGNSA. V lost 5 bases and J lost 1; bases outside the gene matches: 1. DNA of the CDR3: TGTGCCAGCAGCCGGGACAGGGGCCAAGAGACCCAGTACTTC. It specifies CASSRDRGQETQYF. Filled out from reference TRBV7-2 and TRBJ2-5, the complete variable domain reads GAGVSQSPSNKVTEKGKDVELRCDPISGHTALYWYRQSLGQGLEFLIYFQGNSAPDKSGLPSDRFSAERTGGSVSTLTIQRTQQEDSAVYLCASSRDRGQETQYFGPGTRLLVL.

This chain links TRBV5-6 with TRBJ1-6; TRBD1 might be the D (5 bases). This CDR3 has 18 residues. V lost 4 bases to trimming and J lost 4 bases, with 21 bases between them. Germline V lookup: CDR1 SGHDT, CDR2 YYEEEE. CDR3 coding DNA: TGTGCCAGCAGCCTCGGTGGGGCCATTCCCCCTTATAATTCACCCCTCCACTTT. Protein product: CASSLGGAIPPYNSPLHF.

The genes are TRBV15 and TRBJ1-5; 9 bases are a match to TRBD1. J gave up 2 bases and V 2 bases, and 7 bases lay outside the gene matches. The CDR3 extends over 17 amino acids. Germline V gene lookup returns CDR1 LNHNV and CDR2 YYDKDF (reference sequence). CDR3 sequence reads: CATSRTWTGVGNQPQHF. The CDR3 nucleotides read TGTGCCACCAGCAGAACCTGGACAGGGGTCGGCAATCAGCCCCAGCATTTT.

V is TRBV2 and J is TRBJ1-4, with 9 bases that match TRBD1. The CDR3 runs 15 residues. CDR1 and CDR2 from the germline V gene are SNHLY and FYNNEI. V shed 6 bases, J shed 6 bases, and the junction held 8 bases outside the gene matches. As DNA, the CDR3 is TGTGCCAGCAGACCGGGACAGGGCGGGTATGAAAAACTGTTTTTT. Translated, it gives CASRPGQGGYEKLFF.

This rearrangement joins TRBV6-1 to TRBJ2-7; perhaps TRBD1 as D (6 bases). Trimming shortened V by 6 bases and J by 2 bases, and 11 bases separated the two germline ends. There are 13 residues in the CDR3. CDR1 and CDR2 from the germline V gene are MNHNS and SASEGT. CDR3 residues: CASSLRQAYEQYF. The CDR3, as DNA: TGTGCCAGCAGCCTACGACAGGCCTACGAGCAGTACTTC.

The chain has TRBV6-5 and TRBJ2-1; the match to TRBD1 covers 8 bases. CDR1 is MNHEY and CDR2 is SVGAGI in the germline V gene. CDR3 length: 14 residues. The V and J ends lost 2 bases and 6 bases, in that order; junction bases with no gene match: 3. CDR3 amino acids: CASSYRQGANEQFF. The CDR3 bases are TGTGCCAGCAGTTACAGGCAGGGGGCCAATGAGCAGTTCTTC.

The V gene is TRBV7-9, the J gene TRBJ2-7, with 8 bases aligning to TRBD2. V lost 1 base, J lost 4 bases, and 0 bases stayed unmatched. This CDR3 is 13 amino acids long. Germline values: CDR1 SEHNR, CDR2 FQNEAQ (reference sequence). CDR3 sequence (DNA): TGTGCCAGCAGCTTAGGCGGGAGGTACGAGCAGTACTTC. Its protein product is CASSLGGRYEQYF.

The V gene is TRBV7-8, the J gene TRBJ2-1, with 7 nucleotides matching TRBD2. The length of the CDR3 is 14 residues. CDR1 and CDR2 from the germline V gene are SGHVS and FQNEAQ. V shed 8 bases, J shed 0 bases, and the junction held 4 bases outside the gene matches. CDR3 DNA sequence: TGTGCCAGCCGGGGGGAGAGCTCCTACAATGAGCAGTTCTTC. Amino acids: CASRGESSYNEQFF.

For this clone: At one of its ends the junction is not consistent with the germline gene, which may arise from a read error. This chain connects TRBV11-2 to TRBJ1-1, with D perhaps TRBD1 (5 bases). This CDR3 spans 11 amino acids. Germline CDR1 and CDR2: SGHAT and FQNNGV. The CDR3 bases are TGTGCCAGCAGGGCCGGGACTGTAGCTTTCTTT. Amino acids: CASRAGTVAFF.

The V and J genes are TRBV19 and TRBJ1-1; D unclear. The CDR3 length is 14 residues. V was clipped by 2 bases and J by 8 bases, with 15 bases between them. From germline, CDR1 is LNHDA and CDR2 SQIVND (reference sequence). The CDR3 region has the DNA TGTGCCAGTAGTATATCCCCCCCGGGAATAGAAGCTTTCTTT. This translates into CASSISPPGIEAFF.

V gene TRBV9 combines with J gene TRBJ2-1; 13 nucleotides agree with TRBD2. V lost 2 bases and J lost 9; bases outside the gene matches: 5. Germline CDR1 SGDLS, CDR2 YYNGEE. The CDR3 totals 15 residues. The CDR3 sequence is CASSVGLAGYGEQFF. CDR3 coding DNA: TGTGCCAGCAGCGTGGGACTAGCGGGGTACGGTGAGCAGTTCTTC.

The chain links TRBV5-4 to TRBJ2-1; 12 nucleotides align to TRBD2. Germline V lookup: CDR1 SGHNT, CDR2 YYREEE (reference sequence). CDR3 size: 17 residues. Trimming removed 0 bases from V and 4 bases from J; junction bases left unmatched: 5. CDR3 sequence reads: CASSLGSLAGGYNEQFF. CDR3 sequence (DNA): TGTGCCAGCAGCTTGGGTAGTCTAGCGGGAGGGTACAATGAGCAGTTCTTC. Variable domain in full (rest from reference TRBV5-4 and TRBJ2-1): ETGVTQSPTHLIKTRGQQVTLRCSSQSGHNTVSWYQQALGQGPQFIFQYYREEENGRGNFPPRFSGLQFPNYSSELNVNALELDDSALYLCASSLGSLAGGYNEQFFGPGTRLTVL.

The genes are TRBV7-6 and TRBJ2-1; 9 nucleotides align to TRBD2. V shed 5 bases, J shed 0 bases, and the junction held 11 bases outside the gene matches. The CDR3 spans 18 residues. Looked up from germline, CDR1 is SGHVS and CDR2 is FNYEAQ. The CDR3 DNA is TGTGCCAGCAGCCTCGGGGTAGCGGGAGCGAGCTCCTACAATGAGCAGTTCTTC. This sequence encodes CASSLGVAGASSYNEQFF.

The chain recombines TRBV4-3 with TRBJ2-7; TRBD2 aligns across 9 bases. The CDR3 consists of 16 residues. Germline CDR1 reads LGHNA; CDR2 reads YSLEER. With V trimmed by 0 bases and J by 5 bases, 8 bases remained unmatched. The CDR3 DNA is TGCGCCAGCAGCCAAGATTGGCGGGGGGGCCTCCACGAGCAGTACTTC. It is translated as CASSQDWRGGLHEQYF.

Only one count was recorded for this clone. The V and J genes are TRBV19 and TRBJ2-2; 8 bases align to TRBD1. This CDR3 spans 15 amino acids. Germline V CDR1 and CDR2: LNHDA, SQIVND (reference sequence). Germline trimming cut 4 bases from V and 6 bases from J; bases unmatched to any gene: 7. The CDR3 coding sequence is TGTGCCAGTAGTACCCCTAACAGGGGGTCCGGGGAGCTGTTTTTT. It translates to CASSTPNRGSGELFF.

V is TRBV7-6 and J is TRBJ2-5, with D possibly TRBD2 on 6 matching bases. Germline V gene lookup returns CDR1 SGHVS and CDR2 FNYEAQ. Trimming stripped 8 bases from V and 5 bases from J, with 30 bases between. The CDR3 has 18 residues. Here the CDR3 reads CASLLRASAPNRGETQYF. As DNA, the CDR3 is TGTGCCAGCCTACTGAGGGCTAGCGCGCCCAACCGGGGTGAGACCCAGTACTTC.

Points on this clone: One end of the junction fails to match germline, which may point to a read error. The chain links TRBV2 to TRBJ2-7, with 11 bases that match TRBD1. The CDR3 covers 11 residues. Germline V gives CDR1 SNHLY, CDR2 FYNNEI. CDR3 residues: CASSLGTGGTF. The DNA for the CDR3 is TGTGCCAGCAGCCTAGGGACAGGGGGAACTTTC.

The sample holds one count of this clone. V usage is TRBV30 and J usage is TRBJ2-1, with a possible D match to TRBD2 (6 bases). The germline gives CDR1 GTSNPN, CDR2 SVGIG (reference sequence). V was trimmed by 0 bases and J by 10 bases, leaving 10 bases between them. The CDR3 runs to 12 residues. The DNA of the CDR3 is TGTGCCTGGAGTGTAGACGGGAGCGAGCAGTTCTTC. It specifies CAWSVDGSEQFF.

The chain employs TRBV7-9 and TRBJ2-5; 10 bases agree with TRBD1. Germline V gene lookup returns CDR1 SEHNR and CDR2 FQNEAQ (reference sequence). The length of the CDR3 is 16 residues. V trimming: 8 bases; J trimming: 4 bases; junction bases outside the gene matches: 13. The CDR3 DNA is TGTGCCAGCTACTTTCGGGAGACAGGGGGCCGAGAGACCCAGTACTTC. Its translation: CASYFRETGGRETQYF.

This clone occurred once. The J gene is TRBJ1-2, the V gene TRBV2; D perhaps matches TRBD1 (5 bases). Per germline, CDR1 SNHLY and CDR2 FYNNEI. The CDR3 covers 15 residues. The ends were cut back, 3 bases at V and 2 bases at J, with 13 bases in the middle. Here the CDR3 reads CASSEGQPLNYGYTF. The CDR3 nucleotides are TGTGCCAGCAGTGAGGGGCAGCCTCTAAACTATGGCTACACCTTC. The whole variable domain, remainder taken from reference TRBV2 and TRBJ1-2, is EPEVTQTPSHQVTQMGQEVILRCVPISNHLYFYWYRQILGQKVEFLVSFYNNEISEKSEIFDDQFSVERPDGSNFTLKIRSTKLEDSAMYFCASSEGQPLNYGYTFGSGTRLTVV.

The rearrangement links TRBV4-1 to TRBJ2-2; 13 positions agree with TRBD2. The CDR3 is 16 amino acids. CDR1 MGHRA and CDR2 YSYEKL come from the germline V gene. V lost 4 bases and J lost 6; bases outside the gene matches: 5. The CDR3: CASSPGTSGAAGELFF. In DNA form, the CDR3 reads TGCGCCAGCAGCCCCGGGACTAGCGGGGCGGCCGGGGAGCTGTTTTTT.

V usage is TRBV6-5 and J usage is TRBJ2-4, with D possibly TRBD2 on 7 matching bases. The germline CDR1 and CDR2 sequences are MNHEY and SVGAGI. Trimming took 6 bases from V and 8 from J, leaving 20 bases between them. The CDR3 contains 15 residues. CDR3 loop: CASRLTLGGRDIQYF. CDR3 bases: TGTGCCAGCAGACTTACACTGGGGGGGCGAGACATTCAGTACTTC.

The gene calls are TRBV9 and TRBJ2-7; D might be TRBD1 (5 bases). Trimming shortened V by 0 bases and J by 0 bases, and 7 bases separated the two germline ends. Germline loops: CDR1 SGDLS, CDR2 YYNGEE. The CDR3 runs to 14 residues. In DNA form, the CDR3 reads TGTGCCAGCAGCGTAGCTACAGGCTCCTACGAGCAGTACTTC. This codes for CASSVATGSYEQYF. The full variable domain, in which reference TRBV9 and TRBJ2-7 provide the parts outside the CDR3, is DSGVTQTPKHLITATGQRVTLRCSPRSGDLSVYWYQQSLDQGLQFLIQYYNGEERAKGNILERFSAQQFPDLHSELNLSSLELGDSALYFCASSVATGSYEQYFGPGTRLTVT.

V gene TRBV5-1 combines with J gene TRBJ1-2; 9 bases align to TRBD1. The CDR3 is made up of 14 amino acids. Trimming cost V 4 bases and J 7 bases; bases outside gene matches: 8. Germline V gene sequence: CDR1 SGHRS, CDR2 YFSETQ. The CDR3: CASSLTSDRGGYTF. CDR3 bases: TGCGCCAGCAGCCTAACTTCGGACAGGGGTGGCTACACCTTC.

This rearrangement joins TRBV30 to TRBJ2-5; D remains unclear. Between the trimmed V and J ends, which lost 3 bases and 2 bases, there was a span of 13 bases. This CDR3 is 14 amino acids long. Germline CDR1 reads GTSNPN; CDR2 reads SVGIG (reference sequence). The CDR3 loop is CAWRAGGSQETQYF. CDR3 bases: TGTGCCTGGAGGGCTGGCGGATCTCAAGAGACCCAGTACTTC. The full variable domain, rest sourced from reference TRBV30 and TRBJ2-5, is SQTIHQWPATLVQPVGSPLSLECTVEGTSNPNLYWYRQAAGRGLQLLFYSVGIGQISSEVPQNLSASRPQDRQFILSSKKLLLSDSGFYLCAWRAGGSQETQYFGPGTRLLVL.